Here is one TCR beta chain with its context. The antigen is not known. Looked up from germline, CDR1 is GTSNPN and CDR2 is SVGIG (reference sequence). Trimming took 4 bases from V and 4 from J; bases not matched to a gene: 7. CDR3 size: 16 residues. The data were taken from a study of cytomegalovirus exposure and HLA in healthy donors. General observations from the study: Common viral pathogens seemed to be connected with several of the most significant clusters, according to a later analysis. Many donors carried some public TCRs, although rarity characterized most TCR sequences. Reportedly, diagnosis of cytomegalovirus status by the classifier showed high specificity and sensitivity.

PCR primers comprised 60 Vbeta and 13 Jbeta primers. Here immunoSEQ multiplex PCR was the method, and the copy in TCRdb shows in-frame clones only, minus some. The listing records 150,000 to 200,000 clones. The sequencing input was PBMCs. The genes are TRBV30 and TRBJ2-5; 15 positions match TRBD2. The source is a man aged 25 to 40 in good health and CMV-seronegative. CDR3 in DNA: TGTGCCTGGACCCAGGGACTAGCGGGAGGCGGAGAGACCCAGTACTTC. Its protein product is CAWTQGLAGGGETQYF. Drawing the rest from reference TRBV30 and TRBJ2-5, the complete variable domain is SQTIHQWPATLVQPVGSPLSLECTVEGTSNPNLYWYRQAAGRGLQLLFYSVGIGQISSEVPQNLSASRPQDRQFILSSKKLLLSDSGFYLCAWTQGLAGGGETQYFGPGTRLLVL.